Shown below are 23 T cell receptor beta chains from a single sample sequenced in a study of blood T cell repertoires in COVID-19. This table comes from immunoSEQ multiplex PCR, and its TCRdb copy is limited to in-frame clones, with some not included. Of 150,000 or so clones listed, 88% are singletons. The sequencing sample was made of peripheral blood. The receptors were gathered from a man aged 55-75 years with acute or convalescent COVID-19.

The rearrangement uses TRBV6-2 or TRBV6-3 and TRBJ1-2, with D maybe TRBD1 (6 bases). This CDR3 comprises 13 residues. From germline, CDR1 is MNHEY and CDR2 SVGEGT. Between the trimmed V and J ends, which lost 6 bases and 4 bases, there was a span of 12 bases. CDR3 bases: TGTGCCAGCAGCCCGGGACACCTCTATGGCTACACCTTC. Encoded protein: CASSPGHLYGYTF.

The V and J genes are TRBV27 and TRBJ2-3, with 10 bases lining up with TRBD2. Germline V gene data show CDR1 as MNHEY and CDR2 as SMNVEV (reference sequence). The CDR3 totals 14 residues. Trimming took 8 bases from V and 3 from J; bases not matched to a gene: 5. The CDR3 loop reads CASSLAGATDTQYF. The DNA of the CDR3 is TGTGCCAGCTCCCTAGCGGGAGCTACAGATACGCAGTATTTT.

The chain uses TRBV3-1 (or the pseudogene TRBV3-2) and TRBJ2-5, with 8 bases fitting TRBD1. Trimming took 3 bases from V and 5 from J; bases not matched to a gene: 11. The germline gives CDR1 LGHDT, CDR2 YNNKEL (reference sequence). The CDR3 runs 16 residues. The CDR3 nucleotides are TGTGCCAGCAGCCACCCGACCCAGGGGGCTCAGGAGACCCAGTACTTC. It encodes CASSHPTQGAQETQYF.

The V call is TRBV5-1, the J call TRBJ2-2, with TRBD1 as a possible D gene (5 bases). The CDR3 consists of 16 residues. V shed 1 base and J shed 2 bases, with 12 bases lying between them. Germline CDR1 and CDR2: SGHRS and YFSETQ. The CDR3 region is CASSLSSGINTGELFF. Here the CDR3 DNA reads TGCGCCAGCAGCTTGAGTTCAGGGATTAACACCGGGGAGCTGTTTTTT.

This sequence joins TRBV19 and TRBJ2-7; 8 bases map to TRBD2. J was trimmed by 7 bases and V by 10 bases; bases with no gene match: 9. Germline-derived CDR1 and CDR2 are LNHDA and SQIVND (reference sequence). The CDR3 consists of 12 residues. CDR3 DNA: TGTGCCACCAATAGCGGGGCAGGGGAGCAGTACTTC. It translates to CATNSGAGEQYF.

The chain joins TRBV7-2 to TRBJ1-3; unclear D gene. The CDR3 is made up of 16 amino acids. V lost 1 base, J lost 0 bases, and 10 bases lay in between. Germline V gene lookup returns CDR1 SGHTA and CDR2 FQGNSA. CDR3 bases: TGTGCCAGCAGCTTAGAACCAGGAAGCTCTGGAAACACCATATATTTT. This gives the protein CASSLEPGSSGNTIYF.

The rearrangement links TRBV11-3 to TRBJ1-1, with a tentative D call TRBD1 (6 bases). V dropped 4 bases and J dropped 3 bases, with 21 bases sitting between them. Germline lookup yields CDR1 SGHNT and CDR2 YENEEA. The CDR3 loop spans 17 amino acids. CDR3 sequence: CASSYRTAIVSDTEAFF. Here the CDR3 DNA reads TGTGCCAGCAGCTACCGGACAGCAATCGTTTCGGACACTGAAGCTTTCTTT.

The chain is built from TRBV5-1 and TRBJ2-6; weak D call: TRBD2 (6 bases). V lost 1 base, J lost 0 bases, and 8 bases lay in between. Germline-derived CDR1 and CDR2 are SGHRS and YFSETQ. The CDR3 extends over 16 amino acids. DNA of the CDR3: TGCGCCAGCAGCTTGATCGGGAGCTCTGGGGCCAACGTCCTGACTTTC. This encodes CASSLIGSSGANVLTF.

This CDR3 reads CASSLAGAGGRTEAFF. The CDR3 coding sequence is TGCGCCAGCAGCTTGGCGGGGGCGGGGGGCCGCACTGAAGCTTTCTTT. The rearrangement links TRBV5-1 to TRBJ1-1; a possible D gene is TRBD1 (6 bases). The CDR3 contains 16 residues. Deletions cut 0 bases from V and 4 bases from J, with 16 bases between. Germline V gives CDR1 SGHRS, CDR2 YFSETQ.

The V and J genes are TRBV13 and TRBJ2-3, with TRBD2 matching over 7 bases. Germline V gives CDR1 PRHDT, CDR2 FYEKMQ (reference sequence). V gave up 4 bases and J gave up 6 bases; unmatched junction bases: 4. The CDR3 totals 13 residues. This CDR3 is CASSWGGFDTQYF. The CDR3 DNA reads as TGTGCCAGCAGCTGGGGGGGATTTGATACGCAGTATTTT.

The chain has TRBV2 and TRBJ1-3, with TRBD1 as a possible D gene (5 bases). CDR3 length equals 16 residues. Germline CDR1 is SNHLY and CDR2 is FYNNEI. The germline V and J ends were trimmed by 7 bases and 4 bases, with 20 bases remaining between them. In nucleotides, the CDR3 is TGTGCCAGCAAGGAGCTTAGGGGAACTTCAGGAAACACCATATATTTT. Its protein product is CASKELRGTSGNTIYF.

This clone was picked up a small number of times. CDR3 sequence reads: CASSLSRGSDEQFF. CDR3 DNA sequence: TGTGCCAGCAGCTTAAGTCGCGGGTCGGATGAGCAGTTCTTC. V gene TRBV7-3 combines with J gene TRBJ2-1; possibly TRBD2 for D (5 bases). Germline values: CDR1 SGHTA, CDR2 FQGTGA. V dropped 1 base and J dropped 8 bases, with 12 bases sitting between them. This CDR3 contains 14 residues.

The chain has TRBV2 and TRBJ2-2, with a tentative D call TRBD2 (5 bases). Trimming removed 1 base at V and 6 bases at J, with 9 bases between. Germline V gene lookup returns CDR1 SNHLY and CDR2 FYNNEI. CDR3 size: 14 residues. CDR3 bases: TGTGCCAGCAGTGAAGTCGGGGTGGCCGGGGAGCTGTTTTTT. This encodes CASSEVGVAGELFF.

This clone was seen only a few times. The V gene is TRBV5-5, the J gene TRBJ1-1; D is unresolved. The V gene lost 2 bases and the J gene lost 1 base, with 6 bases spanning the gap. The CDR3 contains 13 residues. CDR1 and CDR2 (germline): SGHKS, YYEKEE (reference sequence). The DNA for the CDR3 is TGTGCCAGCAGCTTACAATGGAACACTGAAGCTTTCTTT. As protein: CASSLQWNTEAFF.

This chain links TRBV15 with TRBJ1-1, with D possibly TRBD1 on 5 matching bases. The V gene lost 0 bases and the J gene lost 0 bases, with 11 bases spanning the gap. This CDR3 is 16 amino acids long. Germline CDR1 reads LNHNV; CDR2 reads YYDKDF (reference sequence). CDR3 region: CATSREWEGMNTEAFF. Written as DNA, the CDR3 is TGTGCCACCAGCAGAGAATGGGAGGGGATGAACACTGAAGCTTTCTTT.

The V and J genes are TRBV19 and TRBJ1-1; 8 bases agree with TRBD1. There are 14 residues in the CDR3. Germline V gives CDR1 LNHDA, CDR2 SQIVND (reference sequence). V shed 7 bases and J 1 base; nucleotides not matched to a gene: 5. The CDR3 DNA reads as TGTGCCAGTAACAACCAGGGGGCGAACACTGAAGCTTTCTTT. Protein: CASNNQGANTEAFF.

This sequence joins TRBV3-1 (or the pseudogene TRBV3-2) and TRBJ2-1; D is ambiguous. Trimming removed 5 bases from V and 1 base from J, with 9 bases in between. Germline loops: CDR1 LGHDT, CDR2 YNNKEL (reference sequence). This CDR3 is 14 amino acids long. The CDR3 protein is CASSELGSYNEQFF. CDR3 DNA sequence: TGTGCCAGCAGCGAGCTAGGTTCCTACAATGAGCAGTTCTTC.

This chain joins TRBV11-3 and TRBJ1-2, with no clear D. Trimming shortened V by 5 bases and J by 8 bases, and 21 bases separated the two germline ends. In germline, CDR1 is SGHNT, CDR2 YENEEA. The CDR3 spans 15 residues. CDR3 amino acids: CASSPGPSAGVGYTF. CDR3 bases: TGTGCCAGCAGCCCCGGGCCCTCGGCGGGTGTAGGCTACACCTTC. The full variable domain, rest sourced from reference TRBV11-3 and TRBJ1-2, is EAGVVQSPRYKIIEKKQPVAFWCNPISGHNTLYWYLQNLGQGPELLIRYENEEAVDDSQLPKDRFSAERLKGVDSTLKIQPAELGDSAVYLCASSPGPSAGVGYTFGSGTRLTVV.

This clone appeared a few times. This chain links TRBV18 with TRBJ2-5, with a weak D call TRBD1 (5 bases). The germline gives CDR1 KGHSH, CDR2 LQKENI. Trimming shortened V by 4 bases and J by 1 base, and 7 bases separated the two germline ends. There are 13 residues in the CDR3. The CDR3 DNA is TGTGCCAGCTCACGACAGCGCCAAGAGACCCAGTACTTC. Encoded protein: CASSRQRQETQYF.

The genes are TRBV12-5 and TRBJ1-1; D not certain. Trimming stripped 1 base from V and 7 bases from J, with 10 bases between. The CDR3 runs to 13 residues. CDR1 and CDR2 from the germline V gene are LGHNT and FRNRAP. In DNA, the CDR3 is TGTGCTAGTGGTTTGGGACGGGGATATGAAGCTTTCTTT. Residues: CASGLGRGYEAFF.

V gene TRBV12-5 combines with J gene TRBJ2-6; maybe TRBD2 (5 bases). Germline values: CDR1 LGHNT, CDR2 FRNRAP. The CDR3 loop spans 15 amino acids. The ends were cut back, 1 base at V and 4 bases at J, with 8 bases in the middle. In DNA form, the CDR3 reads TGTGCTAGTGGTTTGGGGAGCGGCGGGGCCAACGTCCTGACTTTC. Encoded protein: CASGLGSGGANVLTF.

The J gene is TRBJ2-3, the V gene TRBV24-1; weak D call: TRBD2 (5 bases). Trimming cost V 7 bases and J 4 bases, with 17 bases left between them. The germline gives CDR1 KGHDR, CDR2 SFDVKD. The CDR3 consists of 15 residues. The chain's CDR3 is CATSEGSAYPDTQYF. The CDR3 DNA sequence: TGTGCCACCAGCGAGGGTAGCGCTTATCCAGATACGCAGTATTTT.

The chain couples TRBV7-3 to TRBJ1-4; TRBD1 agrees at 9 bases. The CDR3 is 17 residues long. Germline V gene lookup returns CDR1 SGHTA and CDR2 FQGTGA. Trimming removed 0 bases from V and 7 bases from J; junction bases left unmatched: 9. CDR3 loop: CASSLTGSTGGAEKLFF. The CDR3 nucleotides read TGTGCCAGCAGCTTAACAGGCTCGACAGGGGGTGCTGAAAAACTGTTTTTT. The full variable domain, rest sourced from reference TRBV7-3 and TRBJ1-4, is GAGVSQTPSNKVTEKGKYVELRCDPISGHTALYWYRQSLGQGPEFLIYFQGTGAADDSGLPNDRFFAVRPEGSVSTLKIQRTERGDSAVYLCASSLTGSTGGAEKLFFGSGTQLSVL.